Shown below are 24 T cell receptor beta chains from a single sample sequenced in a study of OX40 agonist ivuxolimab in advanced cancers. Using immunoSEQ multiplex PCR, the repertoire was profiled, and TCRdb retains in-frame clones only, with some absent. The sample lists roughly 76,000 clones; 80% to 95% were seen once. This material consisted of CD4+ or CD8+ T cells sorted from blood, taken in a trial of the OX40 agonist ivuxolimab. These receptors all stem from an adult with an advanced solid tumor such as melanoma, head and neck, liver or kidney cancer.

This clone showed up just a few times. The V gene is TRBV7-2, the J gene TRBJ1-4; no reliable D call. CDR1 and CDR2 from the germline V gene are SGHTA and FQGNSA. V dropped 4 bases and J dropped 3 bases, with 9 bases sitting between them. The CDR3 is 14 residues long. The CDR3 region has the DNA TGTGCCAGCAGCTGGGTATCTGCTAATGAAAAACTGTTTTTT. This sequence encodes CASSWVSANEKLFF.

The chain has TRBV7-9 and TRBJ1-1; a weak D match, TRBD1 (6 bases). The V gene lost 1 base and the J gene lost 0 bases, with 9 bases spanning the gap. Germline V gene lookup returns CDR1 SEHNR and CDR2 FQNEAQ (reference sequence). The CDR3 consists of 15 residues. CDR3 amino acids: CASSLVGGMNTEAFF. The CDR3 bases are TGTGCCAGCAGCTTAGTTGGGGGCATGAACACTGAAGCTTTCTTT.

This chain links TRBV9 with TRBJ1-3; TRBD1 matches 8 bases. The CDR3 totals 15 residues. Germline trimming cut 3 bases from V and 6 bases from J; bases unmatched to any gene: 8. Germline values: CDR1 SGDLS, CDR2 YYNGEE. CDR3 sequence reads: CASSDRTGFLNTIYF. The CDR3 coding sequence is TGTGCCAGCAGCGACCGGACAGGGTTTTTAAACACCATATATTTT.

The chain carries TRBV10-3 and TRBJ2-3; TRBD2 agrees at 8 bases. Germline-derived CDR1 and CDR2 are ENHRY and SYGVKD. The length of the CDR3 is 15 residues. V trimming: 3 bases; J trimming: 0 bases; junction bases outside the gene matches: 2. CDR3 sequence: CAISEAGVSTDTQYF. The CDR3 DNA follows: TGTGCCATCAGTGAAGCGGGAGTCAGCACAGATACGCAGTATTTT.

This chain joins TRBV4-3 and TRBJ2-3; possibly TRBD1 for D (6 bases). Trimming pared 3 bases from V and 0 bases from J, leaving 7 bases between. The CDR3 length is 14 residues. The germline V gene encodes CDR1 LGHNA and CDR2 YSLEER. The CDR3 region has the DNA TGCGCCAGCAGCCATGGGACAAGCACAGATACGCAGTATTTT. It translates to CASSHGTSTDTQYF.

The V gene is TRBV9, the J gene TRBJ2-2; TRBD1 is a possible D gene (6 bases). The germline CDR1 and CDR2 sequences are SGDLS and YYNGEE. The length of the CDR3 is 17 residues. Trimming stripped 2 bases from V and 0 bases from J, with 14 bases between. CDR3 sequence (DNA): TGTGCCAGCAGCGTTTCCCGGACAGACGCGAACACCGGGGAGCTGTTTTTT. Its protein product is CASSVSRTDANTGELFF.

The rearrangement links TRBV11-2 to TRBJ2-7; TRBD2 might be the D (6 bases). CDR3 length: 14 amino acids. V was shortened by 1 base and J by 4 bases, with 11 bases between the two germline ends. CDR1 SGHAT and CDR2 FQNNGV come from the germline V gene. CDR3 protein: CASSLGFAGYEQYF. CDR3 sequence (DNA): TGTGCCAGCAGCTTAGGGTTCGCGGGGTACGAGCAGTACTTC.

The genes are TRBV7-9 and TRBJ2-7; possible D gene TRBD2, 5 bases. Trimming stripped 5 bases from V and 3 bases from J, with 17 bases between. This CDR3 contains 15 residues. Germline V gene sequence: CDR1 SEHNR, CDR2 FQNEAQ (reference sequence). In DNA, the CDR3 is TGTGCCAGCAGCAGAGGGATCGGACTTCACTACGAGCAGTACTTC. Amino acids: CASSRGIGLHYEQYF.

The count of this clone is one. The J gene is TRBJ2-5, the V gene TRBV4-1; D may be TRBD2 (6 bases). CDR3 length equals 16 residues. The germline V gene has CDR1 MGHRA and CDR2 YSYEKL. With 0 bases removed from V and 5 bases from J, the gap between germline ends came to 16 bases. The chain's CDR3 is CASSQDPPDRGETQYF. In DNA form, the CDR3 reads TGCGCCAGCAGCCAAGATCCCCCGGATCGGGGGGAGACCCAGTACTTC.

This clone was seen once. CDR3 in DNA: TGTGCCAGCAGCGTAGCAGGGGGCTGGGGCAATGAGCAGTTCTTC. Its protein product is CASSVAGGWGNEQFF. This chain uses TRBV9 with TRBJ2-1; TRBD1 agrees at 8 bases. The V segment lost 0 bases and the J segment 6 bases; nucleotides outside the gene matches: 5. CDR3 length equals 15 residues. Germline V gene sequence: CDR1 SGDLS, CDR2 YYNGEE.

The chain has TRBV4-3 and TRBJ2-7, with no clear D. Per germline, CDR1 LGHNA and CDR2 YSLEER. Trimming took off 1 base at V and 0 bases at J, with 7 bases between the two ends. The CDR3 covers 14 residues. The CDR3 reads CASSQGPSSYEQYF. The CDR3, as DNA: TGCGCCAGCAGCCAAGGTCCCAGCTCCTACGAGCAGTACTTC.

The chain combines TRBV7-6 with TRBJ1-1, with 9 bases lining up with TRBD1. V was clipped by 5 bases and J by 6 bases; unmatched bases: 7. Germline V gene lookup returns CDR1 SGHVS and CDR2 FNYEAQ. This CDR3 has 14 residues. The CDR3 bases are TGTGCCAGCAGCCCCGGACAGGGGCTGGCTGAAGCTTTCTTT. The encoded protein is CASSPGQGLAEAFF.

The J gene is TRBJ2-6, the V gene TRBV5-1; D is perhaps TRBD1 (6 bases). This CDR3 region has 18 residues. Germline values: CDR1 SGHRS, CDR2 YFSETQ. The germline V and J ends were trimmed by 2 bases and 3 bases, with 18 bases remaining between them. CDR3 sequence reads: CASSFVPRGVGGANVLTF. In DNA, the CDR3 is TGCGCCAGCAGCTTTGTCCCCAGGGGAGTAGGTGGGGCCAACGTCCTGACTTTC.

The genes are TRBV5-6 and TRBJ2-7; D unclear. This CDR3 is 16 amino acids long. CDR1 is SGHDT and CDR2 is YYEEEE in the germline V gene. V lost 0 bases and J 0 bases, leaving 13 bases between the germline ends. The CDR3 sequence: CASSLASVTASYEQYF. The DNA of the CDR3 is TGTGCCAGCAGCTTGGCATCGGTGACCGCCTCCTACGAGCAGTACTTC.

This rearrangement joins TRBV14 to TRBJ2-1; D may be TRBD1 (5 bases). Germline V gene sequence: CDR1 SGHDN, CDR2 FVKESK. CDR3 size: 18 residues. V was clipped by 4 bases and J by 0 bases, with 19 bases between them. The CDR3 nucleotides are TGTGCCAGCAGCCCCTCAGCACAGGTCAAAAGCTCCTACAATGAGCAGTTCTTC. It specifies CASSPSAQVKSSYNEQFF.

The chain is built from TRBV21-1 and TRBJ2-2; the table's D call TRBD1 went unverified against the DNA. TRBV21-1 corresponds to a pseudogene. The CDR3 extends over 16 amino acids. The CDR3 DNA reads as TGTGCCAGCAGCAAAGAAGGGGGCAGTAGAACCGGGGAGCTGTTTTTT. Translated, it gives CASSKEGGSRTGELFF.

J is TRBJ1-1 and V is TRBV4-2; D is ambiguous. In germline, CDR1 is LGHNA, CDR2 YNFKEQ. Trimming pared 1 base from V and 0 bases from J, leaving 18 bases between. This CDR3 comprises 18 residues. The CDR3 region is CASSQVPSVGVLNTEAFF. In DNA, the CDR3 is TGTGCCAGCAGCCAAGTCCCCTCAGTGGGTGTTTTGAACACTGAAGCTTTCTTT.

The V gene is TRBV28, the J gene TRBJ1-4; D uncertain. The CDR3 is 14 amino acids. Germline CDR1 is MDHEN and CDR2 is SYDVKM. V dropped 3 bases and J dropped 4 bases, with 9 bases sitting between them. The CDR3 nucleotides read TGTGCCAGCAGTTTTTCCGGCAGTAATGAAAAACTGTTTTTT. Translating gives CASSFSGSNEKLFF.

This chain uses TRBV19 with TRBJ2-7, with 11 bases aligning to TRBD1. The junction had 7 bases not matched to a gene; V was cut back by 6 bases and J by 3 bases. The germline CDR1 and CDR2 sequences are LNHDA and SQIVND (reference sequence). The CDR3 consists of 15 residues. CDR3 in DNA: TGTGCCAGTAGCCATGGACAGGGGGCTTTCTACGAGCAGTACTTC. Translating gives CASSHGQGAFYEQYF.

The rearrangement joins TRBV6-4 to TRBJ2-3; 12 bases agree with TRBD2. The CDR3 is 14 residues long. The V gene end was trimmed by 4 bases and the J gene end by 4 bases; junction bases not matched to a gene: 0. The germline gives CDR1 MRHNA, CDR2 SNTAGT. CDR3 DNA: TGTGCCAGCAGTGCTAGCGGGGGGGCAGATACGCAGTATTTT. Its protein is CASSASGGADTQYF.

The table lists this clone with a count of one. The chain links TRBV9 to TRBJ1-6, with D possibly matching TRBD1 (5 bases). The length of the CDR3 is 14 residues. The V end was cut by 0 bases, the J end by 6 bases, with 7 bases between. CDR1 and CDR2 from the germline V gene are SGDLS and YYNGEE. The CDR3 sequence is CASSVGGLNSPLHF. CDR3 DNA sequence: TGTGCCAGCAGCGTAGGGGGCCTTAATTCACCCCTCCACTTT.

The sample holds one count of this clone. This chain joins TRBV29-1 and TRBJ2-7; TRBD1 aligns across 8 bases. V was clipped by 6 bases and J by 2 bases; unmatched bases: 6. The CDR3 runs to 13 residues. CDR1 is SQVTM, CDR2 ANQGSEA, per germline. The CDR3 region is CSVQDRETYEQYF. CDR3 coding DNA: TGCAGCGTCCAGGACAGGGAGACCTACGAGCAGTACTTC.

The chain couples TRBV6-5 to TRBJ1-2; D unclear. The CDR3 contains 14 residues. Per the germline V gene, CDR1 is MNHEY and CDR2 is SVGAGI. Trimming pared 0 bases from V and 4 bases from J, leaving 9 bases between. The DNA of the CDR3 is TGTGCCAGCAGTTACTCGTCCGGAGGCTATGGCTACACCTTC. Its protein is CASSYSSGGYGYTF.

This clone was seen once. This rearrangement joins TRBV4-1 to TRBJ1-4; no reliable D call. V was pared by 1 base and J by 6 bases, with 18 bases between. Per the germline V gene, CDR1 is MGHRA and CDR2 is YSYEKL. The CDR3 has 17 residues. Here the CDR3 DNA reads TGCGCCAGCAGCCAAGTCGCAGACACTTTTGGGGATGAAAAACTGTTTTTT. Translating it yields CASSQVADTFGDEKLFF.